This T cell receptor (beta chain) was obtained from a study of OX40 agonist ivuxolimab in advanced cancers. Study overall: Patients were roughly 81% male with ages about 20 to 79, mean approximately 62.

This clone appeared once. The antigen is unknown. Drawing of blood for sampling happened at baseline, at cycle 4 day 1, and at cycle 7 day 1. The protocol was immunoSEQ multiplex PCR, while the TCRdb copy is restricted to in-frame clones and leaves out a portion. The sample consists of fewer than 90,000 clones, around 88% of them appearing once. This CDR3 has 15 amino acids. V lost 6 bases and J lost 5, with 19 bases in between. The germline gives CDR1 MNHEY, CDR2 SVGAGI. Whole-study results and caveats: Researchers did not determine the expanded peripheral T cells' antigen specificity. Part of the nonresponder group also had normalized T-cell clonal expansion that was low.

The V gene is TRBV6-5, the J gene TRBJ2-5; tentative D call: TRBD1 (6 bases). The sequencing used CD4+ or CD8+ T cells sorted from blood, collected in a trial of the OX40 agonist ivuxolimab. The clonotype was recovered from an adult with an advanced solid tumor such as melanoma, head and neck, liver or kidney cancer. The CDR3 here is CASSPRPGRGETQYF. In DNA, the CDR3 is TGTGCCAGCAGCCCACGTCCGGGAAGGGGGGAGACCCAGTACTTC.